These 29 T cell receptor beta chains share one sample of origin, sequenced in a study of neoadjuvant anti-PD-1 for oral cavity cancer. Profiling relied on immunoSEQ multiplex PCR, and the TCRdb table lists in-frame clones only, not all of them. The sample has about 79,000 clones, 65% to 85% seen once. The sequenced sample was PBMCs, obtained before nivolumab (anti-PD-1) treatment. The receptors were sampled from a person between 40 and 80 years old with oral cavity squamous cell carcinoma.

This clone was picked up a small number of times. V is TRBV28 and J is TRBJ1-1, with D possibly matching TRBD1 (6 bases). V gave up 7 bases and J gave up 6 bases, with 15 bases separating them. The CDR3 sequence is 13 residues long. Germline CDR1 and CDR2: MDHEN and SYDVKM. In nucleotides, the CDR3 is TGTGCCAGCACCAACACAGGGACGTCTGAAGCTTTCTTT. Residues: CASTNTGTSEAFF.

The V and J genes are TRBV25-1 and TRBJ2-2, with a tentative D call TRBD2 (5 bases). The CDR3 has 12 amino acids. Germline CDR1 is MGHDK and CDR2 is SYGVNS. V gave up 7 bases and J gave up 5 bases, with 8 bases separating them. CDR3 in DNA: TGTGCCAGCACTCCGGGGACCGGGGAGCTGTTTTTT. This codes for CASTPGTGELFF. Combining the CDR3 with reference TRBV25-1 and TRBJ2-2 gives the whole variable domain EADIYQTPRYLVIGTGKKITLECSQTMGHDKMYWYQQDPGMELHLIHYSYGVNSTEKGDLSSESTVSRIRTEHFPLTLESARPSHTSQYLCASTPGTGELFFGEGSRLTVL.

This chain links TRBV21-1 with TRBJ1-5. TRBV21-1 represents a pseudogene. The CDR3 has 14 residues. CDR3 sequence: CASSKRVPFGPQHF. The CDR3 bases are TGTGCCAGCAGCAAAAGGGTGCCCTTCGGGCCCCAGCATTTT.

The V call is TRBV6-5, the J call TRBJ2-7, with 12 positions matching TRBD1. CDR1 MNHEY and CDR2 SVGAGI come from the germline V gene. This CDR3 has 14 residues. V dropped 11 bases and J dropped 5; count of bases not matched to a gene: 10. This chain's CDR3 is CAGGDRGLVDEQYF. As DNA, the CDR3 is TGTGCCGGGGGGGACAGGGGGCTCGTTGACGAGCAGTACTTC.

The V gene is TRBV4-1, the J gene TRBJ1-3, with D unresolved. The CDR3 sequence is 15 residues long. The V gene lost 4 bases and the J gene lost 0 bases, with 10 bases spanning the gap. The germline V gene encodes CDR1 MGHRA and CDR2 YSYEKL. CDR3 nucleotides: TGCGCCAGCAGCCGTTTGGATATCTCTGGAAACACCATATATTTT. Translating it yields CASSRLDISGNTIYF.

The chain recombines TRBV7-2 with TRBJ2-4, with D possibly being TRBD1 (5 bases). The CDR3 covers 14 residues. Germline CDR1 reads SGHTA; CDR2 reads FQGNSA. The V end was cut by 1 base, the J end by 9 bases, with 13 bases between. The CDR3 is CASSLGGRVTIQYF. The CDR3 bases are TGTGCCAGCAGCTTAGGGGGCAGGGTGACCATTCAGTACTTC.

This chain links TRBV2 with TRBJ1-5, with TRBD1 as a possible D gene (5 bases). Deletions cut 8 bases from V and 4 bases from J, with 12 bases between. This CDR3 is 13 amino acids long. Germline V gene lookup returns CDR1 SNHLY and CDR2 FYNNEI. The CDR3 nucleotides are TGTGCCAGCGGGGCAGGATTTAATCAGCCCCAGCATTTT. Translation gives CASGAGFNQPQHF.

This clone was seen once. The genes are TRBV11-2 and TRBJ1-1; no clear D gene. The germline CDR1 and CDR2 sequences are SGHAT and FQNNGV. The length of the CDR3 is 18 residues. V lost 1 base and J lost 7, with 25 bases in between. CDR3 amino acids: CASSLGIRSDTSSGEAFF. CDR3 DNA: TGTGCCAGCAGCTTAGGGATCAGGTCCGACACCTCCTCAGGTGAAGCTTTCTTT.

J is TRBJ1-2 and V is TRBV27; TRBD1 might be the D (5 bases). Looked up from germline, CDR1 is MNHEY and CDR2 is SMNVEV (reference sequence). The CDR3 has 13 amino acids. The V end lost 6 bases, the J end lost 3 bases, and 11 bases lay between the germline ends. In DNA, the CDR3 is TGTGCCAGCAGCCGGGGACGGTACTATGGCTACACCTTC. It encodes CASSRGRYYGYTF.

The chain is built from TRBV7-3 and TRBJ2-1, with TRBD2 identical over 10 bases. Germline CDR1 reads SGHTA; CDR2 reads FQGTGA. J gave up 7 bases and V 0 bases, and 6 bases lay outside the gene matches. CDR3 size: 16 residues. CDR3 DNA: TGTGCCAGCAGCTTAACGATAGCGGGAGGTTTAAATGAGCAGTTCTTC. Translated, it gives CASSLTIAGGLNEQFF.

The J gene is TRBJ1-1, the V gene TRBV2; D may be TRBD1 (5 bases). Germline V gives CDR1 SNHLY, CDR2 FYNNEI. V dropped 6 bases and J dropped 8 bases, with 19 bases sitting between them. This CDR3 is built from 14 residues. CDR3 coding DNA: TGTGCCAGCAGCCCGATGGGGGGGGATCTGGAAGCTTTCTTT. Translating it yields CASSPMGGDLEAFF. Drawing the rest from reference TRBV2 and TRBJ1-1, the complete variable domain is EPEVTQTPSHQVTQMGQEVILRCVPISNHLYFYWYRQILGQKVEFLVSFYNNEISEKSEIFDDQFSVERPDGSNFTLKIRSTKLEDSAMYFCASSPMGGDLEAFFGQGTRLTVV.

In its sample, this clone was seen once. V and J are TRBV7-9 and TRBJ1-5; the D is unclear. Germline lookup yields CDR1 SEHNR and CDR2 FQNEAQ (reference sequence). V was cut by 3 bases and J by 3 bases, with 3 bases left in between. CDR3 length: 12 amino acids. CDR3 sequence reads: CASSFINQPQHF. CDR3 in DNA: TGTGCCAGCAGCTTTATCAATCAGCCCCAGCATTTT.

The chain combines TRBV28 with TRBJ2-5, with TRBD2 matching over 14 bases. The V gene's germline CDR1 is MDHEN and CDR2 SYDVKM. V lost 5 bases and J lost 5; bases outside the gene matches: 7. The CDR3 is 16 residues long. The CDR3: CASSTRTSGRRETQYF. The CDR3 DNA follows: TGTGCCAGCAGTACTAGGACTAGCGGGAGGCGGGAGACCCAGTACTTC.

The rearrangement uses TRBV6-6 and TRBJ1-4; TRBD1 matches 9 bases. The CDR3 has 15 residues. Germline CDR1 is MNHNY and CDR2 is SVGAGI (reference sequence). Germline trimming cut 0 bases from V and 8 bases from J; bases unmatched to any gene: 4. In nucleotides, the CDR3 is TGTGCCAGCAGTTACTCCGGACAGGGGACAGAAAAACTGTTTTTT. This encodes CASSYSGQGTEKLFF.

The chain carries TRBV4-1 and TRBJ1-6, with TRBD1 as a possible D gene (6 bases). V was cut by 2 bases and J by 8 bases, with 19 bases left in between. Per the germline V gene, CDR1 is MGHRA and CDR2 is YSYEKL. The CDR3 loop spans 17 amino acids. The CDR3: CASSQRQVRIDDSPLHF. The CDR3 DNA follows: TGCGCCAGCAGCCAAAGACAGGTTCGAATAGATGATTCACCCCTCCACTTT.

CDR3 in DNA: TGTGCCAGCAGCTTGGATGGAAACACCATATATTTT. This codes for CASSLDGNTIYF. The chain uses TRBV5-5 and TRBJ1-3, with D unresolved. Trimming pared 0 bases from V and 3 bases from J, leaving 1 base between. Germline CDR1 reads SGHKS; CDR2 reads YYEKEE (reference sequence). The length of the CDR3 is 12 residues.

This chain links TRBV6-5 with TRBJ1-2; perhaps TRBD1 as D (5 bases). With 5 bases removed from V and 5 bases from J, the gap between germline ends came to 12 bases. This CDR3 has 13 residues. The germline CDR1 and CDR2 sequences are MNHEY and SVGAGI. The CDR3 region is CASSPQGSYGYTF. CDR3 DNA: TGTGCCAGCAGTCCCCAGGGATCTTATGGCTACACCTTC.

This clone was observed a handful of times. V and J are TRBV2 and TRBJ1-2; D unresolved. This CDR3 is built from 11 residues. Looked up from germline, CDR1 is SNHLY and CDR2 is FYNNEI. With 4 bases removed from V and 7 bases from J, the gap between germline ends came to 7 bases. The CDR3 nucleotides read TGTGCCAGCAGTGCAAAGAGTGGCTACACCTTC. It codes for CASSAKSGYTF.

The V and J genes are TRBV27 and TRBJ2-1, with TRBD1 matching 9 bases. Germline assignment: CDR1 MNHEY and CDR2 SMNVEV (reference sequence). The CDR3 loop spans 15 amino acids. Trimming took 6 bases from V and 3 from J; bases not matched to a gene: 6. The CDR3 protein is CASRDGTGFYNEQFF. The CDR3 DNA is TGTGCCAGCAGAGACGGGACAGGGTTCTACAATGAGCAGTTCTTC.

The V gene is TRBV6-5, the J gene TRBJ2-2, with 8 bases lining up with TRBD1. Unmatched junction bases numbered 6, after V lost 6 bases and J lost 6 bases. The CDR3 covers 14 residues. Looked up from germline, CDR1 is MNHEY and CDR2 is SVGAGI. The CDR3 spells CASRRQGLAGELFF. The CDR3 DNA sequence: TGTGCCAGCAGAAGACAGGGGTTAGCCGGGGAGCTGTTTTTT.

The J gene is TRBJ2-7, the V gene TRBV10-2; D uncertain. The CDR3 has 14 amino acids. Deletions cut 0 bases from V and 4 bases from J, with 10 bases between. The germline V gene encodes CDR1 WSHSY and CDR2 SAAADI. CDR3: CASSESGFLYEQYF. The CDR3 DNA reads as TGCGCCAGCAGTGAGTCAGGTTTCTTGTACGAGCAGTACTTC.

The chain uses TRBV5-6 and TRBJ1-1; no reliable D call. The CDR3 runs to 15 residues. With 0 bases removed from V and 0 bases from J, the gap between germline ends came to 9 bases. The germline V gene encodes CDR1 SGHDT and CDR2 YYEEEE. This CDR3 is CASSLVPAMNTEAFF. CDR3 bases: TGTGCCAGCAGCTTGGTTCCAGCTATGAACACTGAAGCTTTCTTT.

V and J are TRBV5-1 and TRBJ2-2; D is possibly TRBD1 or TRBD2 (5 bases each). CDR1 and CDR2 (germline): SGHRS, YFSETQ. The CDR3 runs 15 residues. V was trimmed by 2 bases and J by 2 bases, leaving 10 bases between them. The CDR3 DNA follows: TGCGCCAGCAGCTTCGGGACCCACAACACCGGGGAGCTGTTTTTT. Protein: CASSFGTHNTGELFF.

The genes are TRBV10-2 and TRBJ1-3; 7 bases match TRBD1. Germline loops: CDR1 WSHSY, CDR2 SAAADI. J gave up 3 bases and V 7 bases, and 6 bases lay outside the gene matches. The CDR3 has 14 amino acids. CDR3 nucleotide sequence: TGCGCCAGCACAAGGGGGCTTGATGGAAACACCATATATTTT. Its protein product is CASTRGLDGNTIYF.

The J gene is TRBJ2-5, the V gene TRBV10-3; D unclear. V shed 8 bases and J shed 2 bases, with 12 bases lying between them. The CDR3 is 13 amino acids. Germline CDR1 ENHRY, CDR2 SYGVKD. The DNA of the CDR3 is TGTGCCATCGCATTGAACCTACAAGAGACCCAGTACTTC. Translation gives CAIALNLQETQYF.

Details on this clone: At one end, the junction sequence differs from germline, possibly due to a read error. The rearrangement links TRBV5-1 to TRBJ2-6; TRBD1 might be the D (6 bases). This CDR3 spans 17 amino acids. Germline CDR1 is SGHRS and CDR2 is YFSETQ. This chain's CDR3 is CASSLGLTGVGASVLTF. In nucleotides, the CDR3 is TGCGCCAGCAGCTTGGGGTTGACAGGCGTGGGGGCCAGCGTCCTGACTTTC.

The chain joins TRBV30 to TRBJ2-5; 8 bases are shared with TRBD2. The length of the CDR3 is 14 residues. V trimming: 0 bases; J trimming: 2 bases; junction bases outside the gene matches: 2. CDR1 is GTSNPN, CDR2 SVGIG, per germline (reference sequence). The CDR3 DNA follows: TGTGCCTGGAGTGTAATAGCGGGGCAAGAGACCCAGTACTTC. It encodes CAWSVIAGQETQYF.

The V gene is TRBV7-6, the J gene TRBJ2-1; unclear D gene. V was trimmed by 6 bases and J by 6 bases, leaving 15 bases between them. The CDR3 extends over 14 amino acids. Germline V lookup: CDR1 SGHVS, CDR2 FNYEAQ. The CDR3 protein is CASSNVGWGNEQFF. CDR3 DNA sequence: TGTGCCAGCAGTAATGTGGGGTGGGGCAATGAGCAGTTCTTC.

This clone appeared once. The chain has TRBV11-3 and TRBJ1-2, with D perhaps TRBD1 (5 bases). From germline, CDR1 is SGHNT and CDR2 YENEEA. V was pared by 7 bases and J by 4 bases, with 19 bases between. This CDR3 spans 15 amino acids. CDR3 residues: CASTPLGLMGYGYTF. In DNA form, the CDR3 reads TGTGCCAGCACCCCATTGGGACTTATGGGCTATGGCTACACCTTC. The whole variable domain, remainder taken from reference TRBV11-3 and TRBJ1-2, is EAGVVQSPRYKIIEKKQPVAFWCNPISGHNTLYWYLQNLGQGPELLIRYENEEAVDDSQLPKDRFSAERLKGVDSTLKIQPAELGDSAVYLCASTPLGLMGYGYTFGSGTRLTVV.